Following are 26 T cell receptor beta chains from one sample sequenced in a study of molecular identifiers for immune sequencing clone quantification. Using its own MiXCR run on the PCR reads, TCRdb lists one record per CDR3 protein. The table records 50,000 or so distinct CDR3 sequences, around 25% of them present only once. The sequenced sample was naive CD8+ T cells from blood, with Jurkat cell RNA spiked in. Subset indicated: FACS-sorted CD8+CD4-CCR7+CD45RA+ naive T cells. The origin of the receptors is a human donor in good health. Some libraries in this study had Jurkat cell RNA spiked in.

As for this clonotype: Just one base apart from a much larger clone, this may be a read error. The chain joins TRBV30 to TRBJ2-3, with 8 bases lining up with TRBD1. The CDR3 totals 15 residues. Unmatched junction bases numbered 8, after V lost 6 bases and J lost 0 bases. CDR1 is GTSNPN and CDR2 is SVGIG in the germline V gene (reference sequence). The CDR3 DNA reads as TGTGCCTGCACCAGGACAGGGAGTAGCACAGATACGCAGTATTTT. Protein: CACTRTGSSTDTQYF. Full variable domain (rest looked up from reference TRBV30 and TRBJ2-3): SQTIHQWPATLVQPVGSPLSLECTVEGTSNPNLYWYRQAAGRGLQLLFYSVGIGQISSEVPQNLSASRPQDRQFILSSKKLLLSDSGFYLCACTRTGSSTDTQYFGPGTRLTVL.

As to this clonotype: This may come from a read error, since a much larger clone is one base off. The V and J genes are TRBV10-3 and TRBJ2-7, with D uncertain. The CDR3 is made up of 15 amino acids. The germline V gene has CDR1 ENHRY and CDR2 SYGVKD. The CDR3 here is CAISREEGSSYEQCF. The CDR3 nucleotides are TGTGCCATCAGCCGAGAAGAAGGGTCCTCCTACGAGCAGTGCTTC.

This clonotype occurred many times. The chain uses TRBV19 and TRBJ1-2; no reliable D call. The germline V gene encodes CDR1 LNHDA and CDR2 SQIVND (reference sequence). With 8 bases removed from V and 4 bases from J, the gap between germline ends came to 14 bases. The CDR3 contains 13 residues. The CDR3 DNA is TGTGCCAGTTGGAACTTCGACGGCTATGGCTACACCTTC. Encoded protein: CASWNFDGYGYTF.

This clonotype was picked up one time. Given a much more abundant clone one base away, this may be a read error. J is TRBJ2-2 and V is TRBV30; weak D call: TRBD2 (6 bases). Per the germline V gene, CDR1 is GTSNPN and CDR2 is SVGIG (reference sequence). This CDR3 comprises 12 residues. The CDR3 protein is CAWSVKPGGLFF. The CDR3 DNA is TGTGCCTGGAGTGTAAAGCCCGGGGGGCTGTTTTTT.

This chain connects TRBV6-4 to TRBJ2-3; no clear D gene. CDR3 length: 11 amino acids. The V and J ends lost 8 bases and 11 bases respectively, with 14 bases between them. Germline assignment: CDR1 MRHNA and CDR2 SNTAGT. In nucleotides, the CDR3 is TGTGCCAGCGTTTCAACTTTGTGGCAGTATTTT. It specifies CASVSTLWQYF.

This clonotype was counted ten times or more. The V gene is TRBV14, the J gene TRBJ2-5; D is unclear. Trimming took off 0 bases at V and 1 base at J, with 3 bases between the two ends. CDR1 is SGHDN and CDR2 is FVKESK in the germline V gene. The CDR3 extends over 13 amino acids. In DNA form, the CDR3 reads TGTGCCAGCAGCCAAGAGCTCCAAGAGACCCAGTACTTC. This gives the protein CASSQELQETQYF.

This clonotype was seen many times. The chain joins TRBV11-2 to TRBJ1-4; D is ambiguous. The ends were cut back, 5 bases at V and 4 bases at J, with 8 bases in the middle. Germline lookup yields CDR1 SGHAT and CDR2 FQNNGV. This CDR3 spans 13 amino acids. The CDR3 sequence: CASSGRINEKLFF. CDR3 in DNA: TGTGCCAGCAGCGGCCGCATTAATGAAAAACTGTTTTTT.

This clonotype was observed many times. The rearrangement links TRBV12-3 or TRBV12-4 to TRBJ2-7, with 7 bases fitting TRBD1. The CDR3 runs to 14 residues. The V and J ends lost 5 bases and 5 bases, in that order; junction bases with no gene match: 9. The CDR3 is CASSPTGAWDEQYF. The CDR3 DNA reads TGTGCCAGCAGTCCCACAGGGGCCTGGGACGAGCAGTACTTC.

A word on this clonotype: This sequence may be a read error, since a much larger clone differs from it by one base. The CDR3 is CASSPVGGIGSQPQHF. The DNA of the CDR3 is TGCGCCAGCAGCCCCGTGGGGGGGATTGGCAGTCAGCCCCAGCATTTT. V gene TRBV4-1 combines with J gene TRBJ1-5; tentatively, D is TRBD1 (5 bases). Trimming shortened V by 4 bases and J by 6 bases, and 19 bases separated the two germline ends. The CDR3 length is 16 residues. CDR1 is MGHRA and CDR2 is YSYEKL in the germline V gene.

As regards this clonotype: A much larger clone lies one base from this, so it may be a read error. V is TRBV12-3 or TRBV12-4 and J is TRBJ1-6; 10 positions agree with TRBD1. CDR3 length: 19 residues. The CDR3 DNA reads as TGTGCCAACAGTTCCATTACGCGGACAGGGGGGACTTATAATTCACCCCTCCACTTT. Amino acids: CANSSITRTGGTYNSPLHF.

The sample holds a few counts of this clonotype. A much more abundant neighbour one base away suggests this may be a read error. The chain links TRBV2 to TRBJ2-2, with D possibly TRBD2 on 5 matching bases. This CDR3 has 16 amino acids. Germline CDR1 SNHLY, CDR2 FYNNEI. The CDR3 nucleotides are TGTGCCAGCAGTGAATTTAGCGCTCCGAACACCGGGGAGCTGGTTTTT. This codes for CASSEFSAPNTGELVF.

The CDR3 nucleotides read TGTGCCAGCAGTCTAGCGGGAGGGCCATTCAGCAATGAGCAGTTCTTC. Protein sequence: CASSLAGGPFSNEQFF. The V call is TRBV27, the J call TRBJ2-1; 12 bases match TRBD2. This CDR3 spans 16 amino acids. Trimming removed 5 bases from V and 6 bases from J; junction bases left unmatched: 8. Germline lookup yields CDR1 MNHEY and CDR2 SMNVEV (reference sequence).

This clonotype was observed a handful of times. The CDR3 is CASSLGPRTGEETQYF. As DNA, the CDR3 is TGTGCCAGCAGCTTAGGGCCCCGGACAGGGGAAGAGACCCAGTACTTC. This chain links TRBV11-2 with TRBJ2-5; the match to TRBD1 covers 9 bases. CDR3 length: 16 residues. Germline assignment: CDR1 SGHAT and CDR2 FQNNGV. Trimming took 1 base from V and 3 from J; bases not matched to a gene: 6.

As regards this clonotype: This may be a read error: a much more frequent sequence differs by one nucleotide. This chain joins TRBV15 and TRBJ1-5, with D possibly being TRBD1 (6 bases). The CDR3 consists of 15 residues. Trimming took 3 bases from V and 7 from J, leaving 16 bases between them. From germline, CDR1 is LNHNV and CDR2 YYDKDF (reference sequence). CDR3 protein: CATSRDRGPRQPQHF. The CDR3 nucleotides read TGTGCCACCAGCAGGGACAGAGGACCGCGACAGCCCCAGCATTTT.

V gene TRBV20-1 combines with J gene TRBJ2-5; possible D gene TRBD2, 6 bases. The V end lost 3 bases, the J end lost 2 bases, and 13 bases lay between the germline ends. This CDR3 has 14 residues. Germline V CDR1 and CDR2: DFQATT, SNEGSKA (reference sequence). CDR3 sequence: CSARASGVQETQYF. The CDR3 DNA reads TGCAGTGCTAGGGCCTCGGGGGTGCAAGAGACCCAGTACTTC.

Many counts were recorded for this clonotype. The CDR3 sequence is CSARERTGANQPQHF. CDR3 DNA sequence: TGCAGTGCTAGAGAGAGGACAGGGGCCAATCAGCCCCAGCATTTT. The rearrangement joins TRBV20-1 to TRBJ1-5; TRBD1 matches 9 bases. Unmatched junction bases numbered 3, after V lost 0 bases and J lost 3 bases. This CDR3 is built from 15 residues. Germline CDR1 is DFQATT and CDR2 is SNEGSKA (reference sequence).

To note about this clonotype: It may be a read error: a sequence one base away is much more abundant. This chain joins TRBV4-1 and TRBJ2-7, with 10 bases aligning to TRBD2. The CDR3 consists of 17 residues. Per the germline V gene, CDR1 is MGHRA and CDR2 is YSYEKL. This CDR3 reads CASSQDMGTSDNYERYF. In nucleotides, the CDR3 is TGCGCCAGCAGCCAAGATATGGGGACTAGCGACAACTACGAGCGGTACTTC.

This clonotype was found many times. The J gene is TRBJ2-1, the V gene TRBV20-1; 7 bases map to TRBD1. CDR1 is DFQATT, CDR2 SNEGSKA, per germline (reference sequence). The V segment lost 1 base and the J segment 2 bases; nucleotides outside the gene matches: 5. The CDR3 consists of 15 residues. For the CDR3, the DNA is TGCAGTGCTAGAGGACAGGGTGGTCCCTACAATGAGCAGTTCTTC. As protein: CSARGQGGPYNEQFF.

This clonotype occurred many times. The chain is built from TRBV3-1 and TRBJ1-5, with D unclear. Germline CDR1 reads LGHDT; CDR2 reads YNNKEL (reference sequence). Trimming removed 0 bases from V and 6 bases from J, with 12 bases in between. The CDR3 spans 15 residues. CDR3 protein: CASSQEGQQGQPQHF. CDR3 sequence (DNA): TGTGCCAGCAGCCAAGAAGGCCAGCAAGGTCAGCCCCAGCATTTT.

In the case of this clonotype: This may come from a read error, since a much larger clone is one base off. The chain uses TRBV7-6 and TRBJ1-1; D is ambiguous. The germline V and J ends were trimmed by 1 base and 5 bases, with 5 bases remaining between them. The CDR3 loop spans 12 amino acids. CDR1 and CDR2 from the germline V gene are SGHVS and FNYEAQ. Written as DNA, the CDR3 is TGTGCCAGCAGCTTAGATGGGACTGAAGCTTTCTTT. Encoded protein: CASSLDGTEAFF. Full variable domain (missing parts from reference TRBV7-6 and TRBJ1-1): GAGVSQSPRYKVTKRGQDVALRCDPISGHVSLYWYRQALGQGPEFLTYFNYEAQQDKSGLPNDRFSAERPEGSISTLTIQRTEQRDSAMYRCASSLDGTEAFFGQGTRLTVV.

This clonotype turned up a few times. The chain joins TRBV6-6 to TRBJ2-3, with D perhaps matching TRBD2 (5 bases). The V gene lost 5 bases and the J gene lost 1 base, with 10 bases spanning the gap. The CDR3 contains 14 residues. The germline V gene has CDR1 MNHNY and CDR2 SVGAGI (reference sequence). CDR3 in amino acids: CASSHAGGTDTQYF. In DNA form, the CDR3 reads TGTGCCAGCAGTCATGCGGGCGGCACAGATACGCAGTATTTT.

This clonotype was observed many times. The chain combines TRBV29-1 with TRBJ2-6; D unclear. The CDR3 runs to 15 residues. Germline values: CDR1 SQVTM, CDR2 ANQGSEA. The ends were cut back, 5 bases at V and 2 bases at J, with 13 bases in the middle. The CDR3 DNA reads as TGCAGCGTTCTGGCCACAACGACTGGGGCCAACGTCCTGACTTTC. Its translation: CSVLATTTGANVLTF. The full variable domain, in which reference TRBV29-1 and TRBJ2-6 provide the parts outside the CDR3, is SAVISQKPSRDICQRGTSLTIQCQVDSQVTMMFWYRQQPGQSLTLIATANQGSEATYESGFVIDKFPISRPNLTFSTLTVSNMSPEDSSIYLCSVLATTTGANVLTFGAGSRLTVL.

The chain combines TRBV2 with TRBJ2-3; D is unclear. V dropped 2 bases and J dropped 4 bases, with 7 bases sitting between them. The germline V gene has CDR1 SNHLY and CDR2 FYNNEI. CDR3 length: 13 amino acids. In DNA form, the CDR3 reads TGTGCCAGCAGTGAATCGGACGCAGATACGCAGTATTTT. It specifies CASSESDADTQYF.

This clonotype was detected a few times. This rearrangement joins TRBV6-5 to TRBJ2-1, with 7 bases aligning to TRBD2. CDR1 is MNHEY, CDR2 SVGAGI, per germline. This CDR3 region has 12 residues. V was clipped by 8 bases and J by 5 bases; unmatched bases: 3. CDR3 nucleotide sequence: TGTGCCAGCCGGGGGGTTGACAATGAGCAGTTCTTC. This translates into CASRGVDNEQFF.

This clonotype showed up just a few times. The chain is built from TRBV7-3 and TRBJ2-5, with D hard to call. The germline V gene has CDR1 SGHTA and CDR2 FQGTGA. V gave up 5 bases and J gave up 0 bases, with 10 bases separating them. The CDR3 covers 14 residues. The CDR3 DNA sequence: TGTGCCAGCAGCCCGGTGGCAAACCAAGAGACCCAGTACTTC. This codes for CASSPVANQETQYF. Full variable domain (remainder filled in from reference TRBV7-3 and TRBJ2-5): GAGVSQTPSNKVTEKGKYVELRCDPISGHTALYWYRQSLGQGPEFLIYFQGTGAADDSGLPNDRFFAVRPEGSVSTLKIQRTERGDSAVYLCASSPVANQETQYFGPGTRLLVL.

At least ten counts were recorded for this clonotype. The chain combines TRBV9 with TRBJ1-3; 7 positions agree with TRBD1. CDR3 length: 15 residues. The V gene's germline CDR1 is SGDLS and CDR2 YYNGEE. V gave up 3 bases and J gave up 0 bases; unmatched junction bases: 3. Here the CDR3 DNA reads TGTGCCAGCAGCGCGGACAGGTTCTCTGGAAACACCATATATTTT. Residues: CASSADRFSGNTIYF.